Listed below are T cell receptor beta chains from one sample, sequenced in a study of blood T cells in healthy people across ages. Using its own MiXCR run on the 5' RACE reads, TCRdb lists one record per CDR3 protein. The profile shows 600,000 to 650,000 distinct CDR3 sequences, about 54% of them singletons. The sample comprised blood. All receptors come from a man between 60 and 75 years old in good health. Both conserved end residues are part of each CDR3. D genes are given only for firm matches. The size field is filled for only some rows; it gives once, few, many or a size class.

clone_size,j_call,v_call,d_call,cdr3_aa,cdr3_nt
few,TRBJ2-5,TRBV5-1,TRBD2,CASSGGLAQETQYF,TGCGCCAGCAGCGGGGGACTAGCGCAAGAGACCCAGTACTTC
.,TRBJ2-3,TRBV7-2,.,CASSPSATGDTQYF,TGTGCCAGCAGCCCCTCGGCCACAGGAGATACGCAGTATTTT
.,TRBJ1-2,TRBV20-1,.,CSARTDVGPELYGYTF,TGCAGTGCTAGGACTGACGTGGGACCGGAATTATATGGCTACACCTTC
few,TRBJ1-2,TRBV20-1,.,CSARRPSNYGYTF,TGCAGTGCTAGACGGCCGTCTAACTATGGCTACACCTTC
.,TRBJ2-1,TRBV5-1,.,CASSLVPGTPYNEQFF,TGCGCCAGCAGCTTGGTCCCGGGGACTCCTTACAATGAGCAGTTCTTC
.,TRBJ1-5,TRBV6-1,.,CASSENPSGEKPQHF,TGTGCCAGCAGTGAAAACCCGTCAGGTGAAAAACCCCAGCATTTT
few,TRBJ1-5,TRBV3-1,.,CASSDAGIQPQHF,TGTGCCAGCAGCGACGCAGGGATTCAGCCCCAGCATTTT
few,TRBJ1-1,TRBV19,TRBD1,CASSARDRASGAFF,TGTGCCAGTAGTGCCCGGGACAGGGCGTCTGGAGCTTTCTTT
many,TRBJ1-4,TRBV2,.,CASSEVQDEKLFF,TGTGCCAGCAGTGAAGTACAGGATGAAAAACTGTTTTTT
.,TRBJ2-5,TRBV11-2,TRBD1,CASSPRTGYETQYF,TGTGCCAGCAGCCCTCGGACAGGGTATGAGACCCAGTACTTC
.,TRBJ2-2,TRBV7-8,.,CASSLVATSTGELFF,TGTGCCAGCAGCTTAGTGGCCACGTCGACCGGGGAGCTGTTTTTT
.,TRBJ2-7,TRBV6-1,.,CASSEPGDFGPRFNIGIYEQYF,TGTGCCAGCAGTGAACCTGGAGATTTCGGGCCGCGATTTAATATTGGTATCTACGAGCAGTACTTC
few,TRBJ2-1,TRBV10-3,.,CAISESKDEQFF,TGTGCCATCAGTGAGTCTAAGGATGAGCAGTTCTTC
.,TRBJ2-1,TRBV20-1,.,CRPGEALSSYNEQFF,TGCAGGCCGGGGGAGGCGCTCAGCTCCTACAATGAGCAGTTCTTC
.,TRBJ2-3,TRBV5-1,.,CASSIRRTDTQYF,TGCGCCAGCAGCATCCGGAGAACAGATACGCAGTATTTT
.,TRBJ2-4,TRBV29-1,TRBD1,CSVGGTGDEQYF,TGCAGCGTTGGAGGGACAGGGGATGAGCAGTACTTC
few,TRBJ1-2,TRBV6-5,TRBD1,CASSYRRQGDGYTF,TGTGCCAGCAGTTACCGAAGACAGGGAGATGGCTACACCTTC
.,TRBJ2-7,TRBV6-1,.,CASSEGASLSYEQYF,TGTGCCAGCAGTGAAGGGGCCTCTTTATCCTACGAGCAGTACTTC
.,TRBJ1-2,TRBV7-9,.,CASSLDNGGYTF,TGTGCCAGCAGCCTGGACAATGGAGGCTACACCTTC
few,TRBJ2-5,TRBV2,TRBD1,CASSERTGTQETQYF,TGTGCCAGCAGTGAACGGACAGGGACGCAAGAGACCCAGTACTTC
.,TRBJ2-3,TRBV20-1,.,CSARDISGYTDTQYF,TGCAGTGCTAGAGATATTAGCGGCTACACAGATACGCAGTATTTT